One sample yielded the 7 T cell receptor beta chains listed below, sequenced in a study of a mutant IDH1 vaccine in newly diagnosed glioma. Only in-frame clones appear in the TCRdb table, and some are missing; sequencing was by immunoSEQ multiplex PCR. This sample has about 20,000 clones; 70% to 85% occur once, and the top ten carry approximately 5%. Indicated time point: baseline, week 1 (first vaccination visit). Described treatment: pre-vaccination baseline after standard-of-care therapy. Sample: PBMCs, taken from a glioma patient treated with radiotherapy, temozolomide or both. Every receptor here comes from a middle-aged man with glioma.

CDR3 amino acids: CASRPWGQGAGGYTF. The CDR3 bases are TGTGCCAGCAGGCCTTGGGGACAGGGGGCCGGTGGCTACACCTTC. V and J are TRBV13 and TRBJ1-2; 12 bases fit TRBD1. V was clipped by 6 bases and J by 7 bases; unmatched bases: 9. Per germline, CDR1 PRHDT and CDR2 FYEKMQ (reference sequence). The CDR3 is 15 amino acids.

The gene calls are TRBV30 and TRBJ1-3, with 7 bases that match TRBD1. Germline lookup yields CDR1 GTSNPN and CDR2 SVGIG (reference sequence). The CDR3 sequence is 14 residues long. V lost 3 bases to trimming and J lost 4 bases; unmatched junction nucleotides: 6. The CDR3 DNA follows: TGTGCCTGGAGGGGGGGACAGTCCGGAAACACCATATATTTT. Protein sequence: CAWRGGQSGNTIYF. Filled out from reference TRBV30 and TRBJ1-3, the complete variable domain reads SQTIHQWPATLVQPVGSPLSLECTVEGTSNPNLYWYRQAAGRGLQLLFYSVGIGQISSEVPQNLSASRPQDRQFILSSKKLLLSDSGFYLCAWRGGQSGNTIYFGEGSWLTVV.

The chain's CDR3 is CSVGDLFGANVLTF. The CDR3 DNA is TGCAGCGTTGGTGACTTATTTGGGGCCAACGTCCTGACTTTC. The chain combines TRBV29-1 with TRBJ2-6; no clear D gene. Germline CDR1 reads SQVTM; CDR2 reads ANQGSEA. Trimming took off 4 bases at V and 3 bases at J, with 10 bases between the two ends. This CDR3 region has 14 residues. The full variable domain, with the rest looked up from reference TRBV29-1 and TRBJ2-6, is SAVISQKPSRDICQRGTSLTIQCQVDSQVTMMFWYRQQPGQSLTLIATANQGSEATYESGFVIDKFPISRPNLTFSTLTVSNMSPEDSSIYLCSVGDLFGANVLTFGAGSRLTVL.

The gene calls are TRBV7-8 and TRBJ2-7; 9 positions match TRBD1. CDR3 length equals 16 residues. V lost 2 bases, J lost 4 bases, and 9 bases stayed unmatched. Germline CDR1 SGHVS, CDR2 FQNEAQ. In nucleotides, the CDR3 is TGTGCCAGCAGCTTACCAAGGACAGGGGCTCTATACGAGCAGTACTTC. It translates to CASSLPRTGALYEQYF. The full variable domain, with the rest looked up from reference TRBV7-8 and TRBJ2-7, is GAGVSQSPRYKVAKRGQDVALRCDPISGHVSLFWYQQALGQGPEFLTYFQNEAQLDKSGLPSDRFFAERPEGSVSTLKIQRTQQEDSAVYLCASSLPRTGALYEQYFGPGTRLTVT.

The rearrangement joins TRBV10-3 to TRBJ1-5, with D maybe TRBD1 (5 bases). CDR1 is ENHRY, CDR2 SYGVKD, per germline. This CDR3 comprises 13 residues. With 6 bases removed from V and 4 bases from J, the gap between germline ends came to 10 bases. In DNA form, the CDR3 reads TGTGCCATCAGAGGGGACCTAAATCAGCCCCAGCATTTT. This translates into CAIRGDLNQPQHF.

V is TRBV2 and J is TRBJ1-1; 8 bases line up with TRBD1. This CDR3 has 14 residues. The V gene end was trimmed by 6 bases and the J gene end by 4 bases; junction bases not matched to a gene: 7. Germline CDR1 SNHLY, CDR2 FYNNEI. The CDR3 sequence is CASSPDRESTEAFF. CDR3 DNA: TGTGCCAGCAGCCCGGACAGGGAATCCACTGAAGCTTTCTTT.

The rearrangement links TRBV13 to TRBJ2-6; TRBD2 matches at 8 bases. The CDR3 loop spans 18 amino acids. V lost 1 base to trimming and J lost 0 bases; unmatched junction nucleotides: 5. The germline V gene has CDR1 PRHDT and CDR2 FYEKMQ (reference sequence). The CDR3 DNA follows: TGTGCCAGCAGCTTAGAACTAGCGGATTCCTCTGGGGCCAACGTCCTGACTTTC. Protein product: CASSLELADSSGANVLTF.